This TCR beta chain was obtained from a study of blood T cell repertoires in COVID-19. V lost 6 bases to trimming and J lost 2 bases, with 14 bases between them. This CDR3 comprises 15 residues. Germline-derived CDR1 and CDR2 are MDHEN and SYDVKM. This clone was seen more than once but under ten times. TCRdb's copy holds only in-frame clones and misses some; the assay was immunoSEQ multiplex PCR. The profile shows some 330,000 clones, 70% to 90% of them singletons. The chain recombines TRBV28 with TRBJ1-3, with D possibly being TRBD1 (5 bases). Sequenced input: peripheral blood. This TCR was sampled from a woman aged 50 to 65 with active or convalescent COVID-19. The CDR3 sequence is CASSGGPNTGNTIYF. Here the CDR3 DNA reads TGTGCCAGCAGCGGGGGACCCAATACTGGAAACACCATATATTTT.